Here is one TCR beta chain with its context. Its antigen is not known. This sample is drawn from a study of T cell responses to AZD1222 COVID-19 vaccine. Data came from immunoSEQ multiplex PCR; TCRdb stores just in-frame clones and leaves some out. The sample includes around 95,000 clones, around 87% of them seen just once. Study-level results: Clonal diversity was possibly underestimated, and the donors were mostly white British, with more females. The number of AZD1222 recipients seropositive at baseline was only six. Repertoires in all cases were sampled only once the peak T cell response had passed.

There are 15 residues in the CDR3. V gave up 1 base and J gave up 7 bases, with 11 bases separating them. Germline CDR1 and CDR2: SGHTA and FQGNSA. V and J are TRBV7-2 and TRBJ1-6; D is possibly TRBD1 (6 bases). The source is an adult in good health. The sequences come from peripheral blood, collected on day 0 of AZD1222 vaccination. The CDR3 bases are TGTGCCAGCAGCTTAGTAGGGGGTTTGAATTCACCCCTCCACTTT. Amino acids: CASSLVGGLNSPLHF.